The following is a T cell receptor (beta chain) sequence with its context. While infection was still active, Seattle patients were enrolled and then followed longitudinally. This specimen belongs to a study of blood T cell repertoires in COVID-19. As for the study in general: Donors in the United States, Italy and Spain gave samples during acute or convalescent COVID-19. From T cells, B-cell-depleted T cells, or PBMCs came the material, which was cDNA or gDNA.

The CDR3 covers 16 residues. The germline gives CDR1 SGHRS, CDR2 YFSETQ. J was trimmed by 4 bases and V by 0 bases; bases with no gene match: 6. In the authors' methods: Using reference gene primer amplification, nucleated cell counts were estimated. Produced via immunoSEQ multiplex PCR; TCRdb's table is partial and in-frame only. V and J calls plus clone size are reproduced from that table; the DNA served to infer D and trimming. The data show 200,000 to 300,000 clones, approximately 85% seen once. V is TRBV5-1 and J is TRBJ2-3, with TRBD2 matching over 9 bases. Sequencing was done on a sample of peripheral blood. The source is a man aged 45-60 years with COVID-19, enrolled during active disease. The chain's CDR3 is CASSLGLAGLADTQYF. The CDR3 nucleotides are TGCGCCAGCAGCTTGGGGCTAGCGGGGTTGGCAGATACGCAGTATTTT.